These 16 T cell receptor beta chains were sequenced from one sample in a study of shared clonotypes between healthy human individuals. Sequencing was performed with immunoSEQ multiplex PCR; in TCRdb, only in-frame clones are kept and a portion is missing. The data show about 1.5 million clones, with around 97% seen just once and 1.2% held by the top ten. Sequenced sample: naive CD4+ T cells sorted from blood. The subset here: CD45RA+ positively selected. These receptors all come from a young man in good health.

The chain has TRBV2 and TRBJ2-5; possible D gene TRBD2, 6 bases. The germline gives CDR1 SNHLY, CDR2 FYNNEI. Between the trimmed V and J ends, which lost 6 bases and 5 bases, there was a span of 19 bases. The CDR3 has 15 amino acids. The CDR3 bases are TGTGCCAGCAGAGACGGGGGACGCACGGGGGAGACCCAGTACTTC. This gives the protein CASRDGGRTGETQYF.

This chain joins TRBV7-2 and TRBJ2-4; D not certain. Per germline, CDR1 SGHTA and CDR2 FQGNSA. With 2 bases removed from V and 6 bases from J, the gap between germline ends came to 8 bases. This CDR3 has 13 amino acids. The CDR3, as DNA: TGTGCCAGCAGCTTAAACAGTTTAAACATTCAGTACTTC. Its translation is CASSLNSLNIQYF.

J is TRBJ2-1 and V is TRBV7-2; D may match TRBD1 or TRBD2 (5 bases each). CDR1 and CDR2 from the germline V gene are SGHTA and FQGNSA. Trimming stripped 4 bases from V and 5 bases from J, with 12 bases between. The CDR3 spans 14 residues. CDR3 DNA: TGTGCCAGCAGCTCTCCGGGGCTTGACAATGAGCAGTTCTTC. The encoded protein is CASSSPGLDNEQFF. Full variable domain (outside the CDR3, taken from reference TRBV7-2 and TRBJ2-1): GAGVSQSPSNKVTEKGKDVELRCDPISGHTALYWYRQSLGQGLEFLIYFQGNSAPDKSGLPSDRFSAERTGGSVSTLTIQRTQQEDSAVYLCASSSPGLDNEQFFGPGTRLTVL.

Only one count was recorded for this clone. The chain combines TRBV9 with TRBJ1-1; a possible D gene is TRBD1 (5 bases). The germline CDR1 and CDR2 sequences are SGDLS and YYNGEE. The CDR3 runs to 15 residues. Trimming stripped 4 bases from V and 4 bases from J, with 17 bases between. CDR3 region: CASSPGTAKGTEAFF. The CDR3 coding sequence is TGTGCCAGCAGCCCCGGGACCGCGAAGGGCACTGAAGCTTTCTTT.

The chain carries TRBV19 and TRBJ1-1, with TRBD1 matching over 7 bases. The CDR3 has 13 amino acids. The germline gives CDR1 LNHDA, CDR2 SQIVND (reference sequence). The junction had 3 bases not matched to a gene; V was cut back by 4 bases and J by 4 bases. The CDR3 region has the DNA TGTGCCAGTAGTAGCTACAGGGGCACTGAAGCTTTCTTT. Protein sequence: CASSSYRGTEAFF.

This clone was counted a single time. This sequence joins TRBV2 and TRBJ2-2; D possibly corresponds to TRBD2 (5 bases). The CDR3 is 14 residues long. Trimming stripped 6 bases from V and 5 bases from J, with 13 bases between. The germline gives CDR1 SNHLY, CDR2 FYNNEI. Here the CDR3 DNA reads TGTGCCAGCAGGGAACTAGTTCGAACCGGGGAGCTGTTTTTT. Translated, it gives CASRELVRTGELFF.

The V and J genes are TRBV6-5 and TRBJ1-3; D uncertain. The CDR3 contains 15 residues. The germline V gene has CDR1 MNHEY and CDR2 SVGAGI. Trimming took 5 bases from V and 4 from J, leaving 15 bases between them. The CDR3 protein is CASSRGPQGGNTIYF. CDR3 sequence (DNA): TGTGCCAGCAGTAGAGGACCGCAAGGGGGAAACACCATATATTTT.

CDR3 protein: CSIDRGPNEKLFF. The CDR3 coding sequence is TGCAGCATCGACCGAGGTCCAAATGAAAAACTGTTTTTT. This sequence joins TRBV29-1 and TRBJ1-4; D is unresolved. Germline lookup yields CDR1 SQVTM and CDR2 ANQGSEA. There are 13 residues in the CDR3. V lost 8 bases to trimming and J lost 5 bases, with 15 bases between them.

Regarding this clone: Other DNA variants within this sample encode the same CDR3. The gene calls are TRBV5-1 and TRBJ2-5, with D hard to call. The CDR3 loop spans 13 amino acids. Germline V gene lookup returns CDR1 SGHRS and CDR2 YFSETQ. Trimming took off 4 bases at V and 4 bases at J, with 11 bases between the two ends. CDR3 coding DNA: TGCGCCAGCAGCCCACGTGGTCGAGAGACCCAGTACTTC. Its translation is CASSPRGRETQYF.

This clone is a singleton in its sample. J is TRBJ2-1 and V is TRBV6-5, with 13 bases that match TRBD2. There are 15 residues in the CDR3. The ends lost 6 bases at V and 6 bases at J; junction bases unmatched: 5. Germline values: CDR1 MNHEY, CDR2 SVGAGI. CDR3 amino acids: CASRATSGRSNEQFF. As DNA, the CDR3 is TGTGCCAGCAGGGCGACTAGCGGGAGGTCCAATGAGCAGTTCTTC.

This sequence joins TRBV15 and TRBJ1-5; tentative D call: TRBD1 (6 bases). The germline gives CDR1 LNHNV, CDR2 YYDKDF (reference sequence). Trimming took 6 bases from V and 7 from J, leaving 13 bases between them. The length of the CDR3 is 13 residues. The CDR3 DNA reads TGTGCCACCAGTCGGGGGGCATGGCAGCCCCAGCATTTT. It translates to CATSRGAWQPQHF.

The chain combines TRBV7-2 with TRBJ1-2; D unclear. Germline loops: CDR1 SGHTA, CDR2 FQGNSA. Trimming stripped 5 bases from V and 1 base from J, with 8 bases between. CDR3 length equals 13 residues. The CDR3 DNA sequence: TGTGCCAGCAGCCCAACAGTTAACTATGGCTACACCTTC. It encodes CASSPTVNYGYTF.

The chain's CDR3 is CASSEAAGTRGSEQYF. DNA for the CDR3: TGTGCCAGCAGTGAAGCGGCCGGGACCCGGGGGTCCGAGCAGTACTTC. This chain joins TRBV6-1 and TRBJ2-7; D might be TRBD2 (6 bases). This CDR3 has 16 residues. Per the germline V gene, CDR1 is MNHNS and CDR2 is SASEGT. V shed 0 bases and J shed 6 bases, with 18 bases lying between them.

The chain combines TRBV18 with TRBJ2-5; 8 bases agree with TRBD2. Germline V CDR1 and CDR2: KGHSH, LQKENI. This CDR3 spans 15 amino acids. With 3 bases clipped from V and 4 bases from J, the junction kept 7 bases outside the gene matches. The chain's CDR3 is CASSPGIAGIETQYF. The DNA of the CDR3 is TGTGCCAGCTCACCCGGCATAGCGGGGATAGAGACCCAGTACTTC.

This rearrangement joins TRBV10-2 to TRBJ2-3; perhaps D is TRBD1 or TRBD2 (6 bases each). The CDR3 contains 17 residues. Looked up from germline, CDR1 is WSHSY and CDR2 is SAAADI. V shed 0 bases and J shed 3 bases, with 16 bases lying between them. The CDR3, as DNA: TGCGCCAGCAGTGAGTCGTGGCCCGGGGGCGGGACAGATACGCAGTATTTT. Residues: CASSESWPGGGTDTQYF.

The V gene is TRBV5-1, the J gene TRBJ1-1; D perhaps matches TRBD1 (5 bases). The length of the CDR3 is 13 residues. Trimming pared 5 bases from V and 10 bases from J, leaving 18 bases between. Germline V CDR1 and CDR2: SGHRS, YFSETQ. CDR3 coding DNA: TGCGCCAGCAGAGGGGACCTCTCCGCACCAGCTTTCTTT. This codes for CASRGDLSAPAFF.